This entry lists 6 T cell receptor beta chains sequenced from one sample in a study of blood T cells in healthy people across ages. A second PCR, run for roughly 7 to 11 cycles, used a sample-barcoded 5' primer plus a J-beta primer mix. TCRdb used MiXCR to reprocess the 5' RACE reads, holding one entry per CDR3 protein. This repertoire shows approximately 780,000 distinct CDR3 sequences, roughly 25% found once; its top ten account for approximately 2.9%. These data also featured in a second study, about T cells of mothers and their children.

The sample was blood. The receptor source for this set is a boy between 5 and 17 years old in good health.

The chain recombines TRBV3-1 with TRBJ2-7; tentatively, D is TRBD1 (5 bases). Germline assignment: CDR1 LGHDT and CDR2 YNNKEL (reference sequence). V gave up 0 bases and J gave up 1 base, with 10 bases separating them. The CDR3 loop spans 15 amino acids. Here the CDR3 DNA reads TGTGCCAGCAGCCAAGAAACAGGAAGGTCCTACGAGCAGTACTTC. It specifies CASSQETGRSYEQYF.

This clonotype was found many times. CDR3 sequence: CSARGGGENTEAFF. The CDR3 DNA reads TGCAGTGCTAGAGGTGGGGGCGAGAACACTGAAGCTTTCTTT. The V call is TRBV20-1, the J call TRBJ1-1; tentatively, D is TRBD1 (6 bases). The CDR3 runs to 14 residues. The germline V and J ends were trimmed by 1 base and 1 base, with 10 bases remaining between them. Germline CDR1 reads DFQATT; CDR2 reads SNEGSKA (reference sequence).

This clonotype has a handful of counts. The V gene is TRBV20-1, the J gene TRBJ1-1; no definite D call. Looked up from germline, CDR1 is DFQATT and CDR2 is SNEGSKA (reference sequence). This CDR3 is 13 amino acids long. The V end lost 3 bases, the J end lost 4 bases, and 12 bases lay between the germline ends. The DNA for the CDR3 is TGCAGTGCTAGTGGTTTACAGTCCACTGAAGCTTTCTTT. Protein sequence: CSASGLQSTEAFF.

At least ten counts were recorded for this clonotype. The chain couples TRBV20-1 to TRBJ2-5; D is undetermined. Looked up from germline, CDR1 is DFQATT and CDR2 is SNEGSKA (reference sequence). The V and J ends lost 6 bases and 0 bases respectively, with 5 bases between them. This CDR3 contains 11 residues. Here the CDR3 reads CSAQDQETQYF. CDR3 nucleotide sequence: TGCAGTGCGCAGGACCAAGAGACCCAGTACTTC.

V usage is TRBV12-3 or TRBV12-4 and J usage is TRBJ2-3; D is unresolved. V gave up 6 bases and J gave up 5 bases, with 9 bases separating them. This CDR3 spans 12 amino acids. The CDR3 reads CASSFRRDTQYF. CDR3 DNA sequence: TGTGCCAGCAGCTTCCGAAGAGATACGCAGTATTTT.

The table lists this clonotype with a few counts. J is TRBJ1-4 and V is TRBV10-1; a weak D match, TRBD1 (6 bases). The germline CDR1 and CDR2 sequences are WNHNN and SYGVQD (reference sequence). CDR3 size: 13 residues. The V and J ends lost 8 bases and 7 bases respectively, with 14 bases between them. CDR3 in amino acids: CASGGQSGEKLFF. CDR3 nucleotides: TGCGCCAGCGGTGGACAGTCGGGTGAAAAACTGTTTTTT.